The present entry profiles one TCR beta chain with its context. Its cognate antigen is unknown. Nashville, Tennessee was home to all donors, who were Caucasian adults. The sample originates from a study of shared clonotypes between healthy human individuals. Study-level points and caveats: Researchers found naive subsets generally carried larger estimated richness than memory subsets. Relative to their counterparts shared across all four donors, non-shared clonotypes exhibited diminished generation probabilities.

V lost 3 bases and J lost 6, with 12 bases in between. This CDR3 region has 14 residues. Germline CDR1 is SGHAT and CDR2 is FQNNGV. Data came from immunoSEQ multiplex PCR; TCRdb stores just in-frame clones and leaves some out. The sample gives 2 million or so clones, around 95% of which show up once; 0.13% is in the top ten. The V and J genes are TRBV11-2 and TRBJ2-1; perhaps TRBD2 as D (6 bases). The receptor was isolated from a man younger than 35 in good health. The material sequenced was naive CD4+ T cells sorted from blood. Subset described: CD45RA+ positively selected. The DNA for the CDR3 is TGTGCCAGCAGCTTGGGAGGACAAGCCAATGAGCAGTTCTTC. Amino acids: CASSLGGQANEQFF.